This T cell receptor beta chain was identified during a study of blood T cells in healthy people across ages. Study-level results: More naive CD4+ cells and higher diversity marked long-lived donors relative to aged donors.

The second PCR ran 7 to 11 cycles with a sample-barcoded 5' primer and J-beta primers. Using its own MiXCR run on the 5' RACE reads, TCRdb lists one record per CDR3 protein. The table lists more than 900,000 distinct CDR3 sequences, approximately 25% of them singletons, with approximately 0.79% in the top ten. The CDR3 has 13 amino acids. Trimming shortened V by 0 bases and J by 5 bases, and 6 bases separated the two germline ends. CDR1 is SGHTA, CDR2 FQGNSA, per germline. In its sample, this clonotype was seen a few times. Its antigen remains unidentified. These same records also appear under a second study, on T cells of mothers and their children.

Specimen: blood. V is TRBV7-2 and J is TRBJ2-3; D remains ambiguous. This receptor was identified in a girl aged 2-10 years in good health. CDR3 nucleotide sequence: TGTGCCAGCAGCTTAGCCTTCAGAGATACGCAGTATTTT. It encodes CASSLAFRDTQYF.